The present entry profiles one T cell receptor (beta chain) with its context. V was pared by 0 bases and J by 4 bases, with 7 bases between. Germline V gene sequence: CDR1 GTSNPN, CDR2 SVGIG (reference sequence). The CDR3 length is 14 residues. The PCR used 60 Vbeta and 13 Jbeta primers. In the original analysis: In a later analysis, about 11 million of 83 million or so unique beta chains occurred in at least two donors. Measured with immunoSEQ multiplex PCR; TCRdb has only the in-frame clones, and not every one. Clone size and V and J calls were adopted from that table, with D and trimming inferred from the DNA. The sample consists of 60,000 or so clones, over 55% of them appearing once. This entry is derived from a study of cytomegalovirus exposure and HLA in healthy donors.

Sequencing used PBMCs. The clonotype originates from a man aged 40-55 years in good health and CMV-seropositive. V is TRBV30 and J is TRBJ1-6; D not resolved. The CDR3 spells CAWSVSRYNSPLHF. The CDR3 region has the DNA TGTGCCTGGAGTGTATCCAGGTATAATTCACCCCTCCACTTT.